The 10 T cell receptor beta chains listed next were all sequenced from one sample in a study of T cell repertoires in cytomegalovirus infection. TCRdb re-called the reads with MiXCR, one entry per CDR3 protein. The data contain roughly 100,000 distinct CDR3 sequences, 15% to 20% of them singletons. Sequenced material: PBMCs. These TCRs come from a human donor in good health (CMV status not recorded). Some clones in this sample may be carry-over from other donors' samples.

Note on this clonotype: Being one base from a much bigger clone, this may be a read error. The V and J genes are TRBV5-4 and TRBJ1-2; the D gene is possibly TRBD1 (5 bases). CDR1 SGHNT and CDR2 YYREEE come from the germline V gene (reference sequence). This CDR3 is built from 16 residues. CDR3 region: CSSSRNRDHRVDGYTF. Here the CDR3 DNA reads TGTTCCAGCAGCAGAAACCGGGACCACCGAGTCGATGGCTACACCTTC.

The chain links TRBV27 to TRBJ2-3, with 9 bases matching TRBD2. The V gene's germline CDR1 is MNHEY and CDR2 SMNVEV (reference sequence). The junction had 16 bases not matched to a gene; V was cut back by 6 bases and J by 3 bases. The CDR3 loop spans 18 amino acids. The CDR3 loop is CASSRGGGGLLPTDTQYF. CDR3 nucleotides: TGTGCCAGCAGCCGAGGCGGGGGGGGGCTCCTCCCGACAGATACGCAGTATTTT.

This clonotype was found a few times. The chain couples TRBV6-4 to TRBJ2-3, with a tentative D call TRBD1 (6 bases). Trimming cost V 10 bases and J 3 bases, with 11 bases left between them. The CDR3 is 12 amino acids. Germline V gives CDR1 MRHNA, CDR2 SNTAGT. DNA of the CDR3: TGTGCCAACTACAGGGTAACAGATACGCAGTATTTT. Protein product: CANYRVTDTQYF.

This clonotype was seen repeatedly, ten times or more. The chain links TRBV6-5 to TRBJ2-1, with TRBD2 identical over 9 bases. Germline CDR1 MNHEY, CDR2 SVGAGI. Trimming cost V 0 bases and J 7 bases; bases outside gene matches: 10. The CDR3 has 17 residues. The CDR3 DNA reads TGTGCCAGCAGTTACTCGACGGCTAGCGGGGCCTTAAATGAGCAGTTCTTC. Its translation is CASSYSTASGALNEQFF.

This clonotype has at least ten counts. This sequence joins TRBV10-3 and TRBJ1-1; maybe TRBD1 (6 bases). The CDR3 runs to 15 residues. Trimming pared 4 bases from V and 1 base from J, leaving 13 bases between. Looked up from germline, CDR1 is ENHRY and CDR2 is SYGVKD. CDR3 sequence: CAISVGGQANTEAFF. The CDR3 nucleotides are TGTGCCATCAGTGTTGGGGGGCAGGCGAACACTGAAGCTTTCTTT.

This clonotype was seen at least ten times. The chain employs TRBV7-2 and TRBJ2-3; no reliable D call. This CDR3 has 12 residues. V dropped 5 bases and J dropped 7 bases, with 10 bases sitting between them. Germline V gene lookup returns CDR1 SGHTA and CDR2 FQGNSA. The CDR3 DNA sequence: TGTGCCAGCAGCGAAAGCCAATATACGCAGTATTTT. This translates into CASSESQYTQYF.

This clonotype occurred a few times. The V gene is TRBV30, the J gene TRBJ2-5; no firm D call. V was trimmed by 0 bases and J by 3 bases, leaving 11 bases between them. CDR3 length equals 14 residues. CDR1 GTSNPN and CDR2 SVGIG come from the germline V gene (reference sequence). For the CDR3, the DNA is TGTGCCTGGAGTGTAAGGGCGACTGAAGAGACCCAGTACTTC. As protein: CAWSVRATEETQYF. Drawing the rest from reference TRBV30 and TRBJ2-5, the complete variable domain is SQTIHQWPATLVQPVGSPLSLECTVEGTSNPNLYWYRQAAGRGLQLLFYSVGIGQISSEVPQNLSASRPQDRQFILSSKKLLLSDSGFYLCAWSVRATEETQYFGPGTRLLVL.

The chain recombines TRBV14 with TRBJ1-6; the match to TRBD1 covers 9 bases. Germline V gives CDR1 SGHDN, CDR2 FVKESK. The ends lost 5 bases at V and 7 bases at J; junction bases unmatched: 9. CDR3 length: 16 amino acids. The CDR3 loop reads CASSGRPGQGNSPLHF. CDR3 DNA sequence: TGTGCCAGCAGCGGTCGACCGGGACAGGGAAATTCACCCCTCCACTTT.

V gene TRBV20-1 combines with J gene TRBJ2-7; maybe TRBD2 (5 bases). The CDR3 runs to 11 residues. With 4 bases removed from V and 6 bases from J, the gap between germline ends came to 10 bases. Germline lookup yields CDR1 DFQATT and CDR2 SNEGSKA (reference sequence). The CDR3 nucleotides are TGCAGTGCTAAGGGAGTAAGCGAGCAGTACTTC. The encoded protein is CSAKGVSEQYF.

This clonotype has ten or more counts. V gene TRBV7-2 combines with J gene TRBJ2-1, with 8 bases that match TRBD2. Germline V CDR1 and CDR2: SGHTA, FQGNSA. V lost 1 base, J lost 0 bases, and 2 bases stayed unmatched. The CDR3 length is 16 residues. The CDR3 sequence: CASSLVAGSSYNEQFF. In DNA, the CDR3 is TGTGCCAGCAGCTTAGTAGCGGGGAGCTCCTACAATGAGCAGTTCTTC.